The 24 T cell receptor beta chains in this list originate from one sample, sequenced in a study of T cells after yellow fever vaccination. TCRdb re-called the 5' RACE reads with MiXCR, one entry per CDR3 protein. This table holds about 120,000 distinct CDR3 sequences, roughly 7.9% found once. Sequencing was performed on CD4+ T cells sorted from PBMCs, taken roughly seven weeks after the first yellow fever vaccination. The receptors stem from a man between 18 and 35 years old who received the YFV17D yellow fever vaccine.

This clonotype has a count of ten or more. The rearrangement links TRBV6-5 to TRBJ2-5, with 9 nucleotides matching TRBD2. The CDR3 runs to 15 residues. Trimming removed 4 bases from V and 3 bases from J; junction bases left unmatched: 6. Germline CDR1 MNHEY, CDR2 SVGAGI. The CDR3, as DNA: TGTGCCAGCAGTTCCGCCGCGGGGGGGGAAGAGACCCAGTACTTC. Protein: CASSSAAGGEETQYF.

This clonotype was counted at least ten times. This chain connects TRBV20-1 to TRBJ1-5; 7 bases line up with TRBD1. The V gene end was trimmed by 5 bases and the J gene end by 4 bases; junction bases not matched to a gene: 5. The CDR3 runs to 13 residues. Germline loops: CDR1 DFQATT, CDR2 SNEGSKA (reference sequence). The CDR3 DNA reads TGCAGTGCTCGTGGACAGGTAAATCAGCCCCAGCATTTT. It codes for CSARGQVNQPQHF.

V and J are TRBV28 and TRBJ2-6; D may be TRBD1 or TRBD2 (6 bases each). Germline CDR1 MDHEN, CDR2 SYDVKM. The CDR3 loop spans 16 amino acids. The V gene lost 8 bases and the J gene lost 4 bases, with 18 bases spanning the gap. The CDR3 is CASLSRGVDGANVLTF. The CDR3 DNA is TGTGCCAGCCTATCAAGGGGGGTCGACGGGGCCAACGTCCTGACTTTC.

This clonotype was counted at least ten times. V gene TRBV10-3 combines with J gene TRBJ2-3; no clear D gene. V was pared by 4 bases and J by 2 bases, with 1 base between. Germline-derived CDR1 and CDR2 are ENHRY and SYGVKD. The CDR3 is 11 amino acids. CDR3 protein: CAISATDTQYF. CDR3 DNA: TGTGCCATCAGTGCCACAGATACGCAGTATTTT.

This clonotype was seen a single time. Just one base apart from a much larger clone, this may be a read error. The chain links TRBV6-2 or TRBV6-3 to TRBJ2-3, with D unclear. This CDR3 comprises 14 residues. CDR1 and CDR2 from the germline V gene are MNHEY and SVGEGT. V was pared by 5 bases and J by 2 bases, with 11 bases between. CDR3 DNA: TGTGCCAGCAGTGCCGGGTCCTTCACAGATACGCAGTATTTT. It is translated as CASSAGSFTDTQYF.

This clonotype was found many times. The chain recombines TRBV18 with TRBJ2-1, with D uncertain. V lost 6 bases and J lost 8, with 8 bases in between. Germline loops: CDR1 KGHSH, CDR2 LQKENI. CDR3 length: 11 residues. In nucleotides, the CDR3 is TGTGCCAGCTCTAACAGAGATGAGCAGTTCTTC. Encoded protein: CASSNRDEQFF.

The chain employs TRBV6-5 and TRBJ2-3, with D possibly TRBD2 on 5 matching bases. V was cut by 7 bases and J by 6 bases, with 14 bases left in between. Germline CDR1 MNHEY, CDR2 SVGAGI. The CDR3 consists of 13 residues. The CDR3: CASMDLLVDTQYF. DNA of the CDR3: TGTGCCAGCATGGACTTACTGGTGGATACGCAGTATTTT.

This clonotype has only a few counts. The J gene is TRBJ2-2, the V gene TRBV12-3 or TRBV12-4, with 8 positions matching TRBD1. V gave up 3 bases and J gave up 2 bases; unmatched junction bases: 2. The CDR3 contains 15 residues. The CDR3 sequence: CASSLDRANTGELFF. The CDR3, as DNA: TGTGCCAGCAGTTTGGACAGGGCAAACACCGGGGAGCTGTTTTTT.

This clonotype was detected a few times. This chain uses TRBV19 with TRBJ1-4; D not resolved. The germline V and J ends were trimmed by 4 bases and 8 bases, with 17 bases remaining between them. The CDR3 has 15 amino acids. Germline V gene data show CDR1 as LNHDA and CDR2 as SQIVND (reference sequence). In DNA, the CDR3 is TGTGCCAGTAGTAAACCCACATGGGAAGGGGAAAAACTGTTTTTT. Protein: CASSKPTWEGEKLFF.

This clonotype was picked up many times. CDR3 loop: CASSLAARGGTDTQYF. CDR3 bases: TGCGCCAGCAGCTTGGCCGCGCGGGGGGGCACAGATACGCAGTATTTT. This sequence joins TRBV5-1 and TRBJ2-3; 8 bases align to TRBD2. CDR1 and CDR2 from the germline V gene are SGHRS and YFSETQ. This CDR3 has 16 residues. V dropped 0 bases and J dropped 1; count of bases not matched to a gene: 4.

This clonotype was observed at least ten times. The chain employs TRBV7-2 and TRBJ1-5; D gene uncertain. The V end was cut by 0 bases, the J end by 1 base, with 4 bases between. CDR3 length: 14 residues. Germline loops: CDR1 SGHTA, CDR2 FQGNSA. Written as DNA, the CDR3 is TGTGCCAGCAGCTTAGCCCCCAGCAATCAGCCCCAGCATTTT. Translating it yields CASSLAPSNQPQHF.

A remark on this clonotype: A much larger clone sits a single nucleotide away, making a read error possible. Here the CDR3 omits its conserved ending phenylalanine or tryptophan, so a read error is the likely source. This chain connects TRBV28 to TRBJ1-1; unclear D gene. Germline V gene sequence: CDR1 MDHEN, CDR2 SYDVKM. Trimming removed 2 bases from V and 7 bases from J, with 8 bases in between. The CDR3 is 12 residues long. The CDR3 here is CASSLSGGEAFL. CDR3 coding DNA: TGTGCCAGCAGTTTAAGTGGAGGTGAAGCTTTCCTT.

The chain joins TRBV27 to TRBJ2-1, with 7 nucleotides matching TRBD1. V shed 6 bases, J shed 2 bases, and the junction held 4 bases outside the gene matches. CDR3 length: 14 amino acids. The V gene's germline CDR1 is MNHEY and CDR2 SMNVEV (reference sequence). The chain's CDR3 is CASSRQGPYNEQFF. CDR3 sequence (DNA): TGTGCCAGCAGCCGACAGGGTCCCTACAATGAGCAGTTCTTC.

This clonotype was picked up a small number of times. V gene TRBV5-1 combines with J gene TRBJ2-5, with TRBD2 matching over 9 bases. The germline gives CDR1 SGHRS, CDR2 YFSETQ. The J segment lost 1 base and the V segment lost 1 base, leaving 2 bases of the junction unmatched. The CDR3 runs 15 residues. In DNA form, the CDR3 reads TGCGCCAGCAGCTTGAGTAGCGGGGGCCAAGAGACCCAGTACTTC. Encoded protein: CASSLSSGGQETQYF.

This clonotype was seen at least ten times. The V call is TRBV10-3, the J call TRBJ2-7, with D perhaps assigned TRBD1 or TRBD2 (5 bases each). Germline CDR1 and CDR2: ENHRY and SYGVKD. Trimming cost V 8 bases and J 7 bases, with 18 bases left between them. The CDR3 is 13 amino acids. CDR3 DNA: TGTGCCATCCGCCGGGACCCGACGGAAGAGCAGTACGTC. It specifies CAIRRDPTEEQYV.

This clonotype was found many times. The rearrangement uses TRBV11-2 and TRBJ1-2; D possibly corresponds to TRBD1 (5 bases). CDR3 length equals 17 residues. Germline assignment: CDR1 SGHAT and CDR2 FQNNGV. V was cut by 5 bases and J by 6 bases, with 25 bases left in between. Here the CDR3 DNA reads TGTGCCAGCAGCCCCAAACTCGGGGCAGGCAGGAATCATGGCTACACCTTC. Amino acid sequence: CASSPKLGAGRNHGYTF.

This clonotype was recorded at least ten times. The chain joins TRBV5-1 to TRBJ2-5; 10 nucleotides align to TRBD1. Germline-derived CDR1 and CDR2 are SGHRS and YFSETQ. J gave up 0 bases and V 1 base, and 3 bases lay outside the gene matches. This CDR3 contains 16 residues. The CDR3 DNA reads as TGCGCCAGCAGCTTGCTCGGGACAGGGGACCAAGAGACCCAGTACTTC. Its translation: CASSLLGTGDQETQYF. The whole variable domain, remainder taken from reference TRBV5-1 and TRBJ2-5, is KAGVTQTPRYLIKTRGQQVTLSCSPISGHRSVSWYQQTPGQGLQFLFEYFSETQRNKGNFPGRFSGRQFSNSRSEMNVSTLELGDSALYLCASSLLGTGDQETQYFGPGTRLLVL.

This chain links TRBV4-1 with TRBJ1-4; D gene unclear. This CDR3 spans 16 amino acids. Germline V gene sequence: CDR1 MGHRA, CDR2 YSYEKL. V was trimmed by 6 bases and J by 7 bases, leaving 21 bases between them. The DNA of the CDR3 is TGCGCCAGCAGTCCCTGGGAGAGGTCGCTCCGTGAAAAACTGTTTTTT. As protein: CASSPWERSLREKLFF.

There are many counts of this clonotype. The chain uses TRBV20-1 and TRBJ1-6, with D unclear. This CDR3 has 13 amino acids. V lost 4 bases and J 12 bases, leaving 16 bases between the germline ends. Germline V CDR1 and CDR2: DFQATT, SNEGSKA (reference sequence). Here the CDR3 DNA reads TGCAGTGCTATTCCAGGAGGTGTGAAACCCCTCCACTTT. Translated, it gives CSAIPGGVKPLHF.

This clonotype was found many times. The CDR3 sequence is CASSLAGAGVSGQYF. The CDR3 DNA reads as TGTGCCAGCAGCTTAGCGGGTGCAGGGGTAAGTGGGCAGTATTTT. V gene TRBV7-8 combines with J gene TRBJ2-3, with D maybe TRBD1 (6 bases). The length of the CDR3 is 15 residues. V lost 0 bases and J 11 bases, leaving 18 bases between the germline ends. From germline, CDR1 is SGHVS and CDR2 FQNEAQ.

This clonotype came up many times. The chain combines TRBV6-1 with TRBJ1-6; perhaps TRBD1 as D (6 bases). The CDR3 extends over 14 amino acids. The V gene lost 6 bases and the J gene lost 12 bases, with 18 bases spanning the gap. The germline CDR1 and CDR2 sequences are MNHNS and SASEGT. DNA of the CDR3: TGTGCCAGCAGGAAGGACAGATTTTACTTACCCCTCCACTTT. Amino acid sequence: CASRKDRFYLPLHF.

This clonotype has a count of ten or more. The chain uses TRBV10-3 and TRBJ1-5, with D perhaps TRBD1 (5 bases). Germline V CDR1 and CDR2: ENHRY, SYGVKD. Trimming took off 6 bases at V and 2 bases at J, with 11 bases between the two ends. The CDR3 length is 14 residues. Here the CDR3 DNA reads TGTGCCATCAGCCAGGGTTGGGGCAATCAGCCCCAGCATTTT. Its translation: CAISQGWGNQPQHF.

A single count supports this clonotype. V usage is TRBV5-1 and J usage is TRBJ2-1; D not resolved. CDR1 and CDR2 from the germline V gene are SGHRS and YFSETQ. There are 15 residues in the CDR3. Between the trimmed V and J ends, which lost 1 base and 3 bases, there was a span of 11 bases. In DNA, the CDR3 is TGCGCCAGCAGCTTGAGCCCCGGCGGCTACAATGAGCAGTTCTTC. This translates into CASSLSPGGYNEQFF.

This clonotype was picked up many times. The chain carries TRBV15 and TRBJ2-5; D unclear. Germline CDR1 is LNHNV and CDR2 is YYDKDF (reference sequence). V shed 7 bases and J shed 5 bases, with 17 bases lying between them. The CDR3 is 14 amino acids. The CDR3 sequence is CATTLGNSRETQYF. The CDR3 DNA follows: TGTGCCACCACGCTTGGGAATTCGCGCGAGACCCAGTACTTC.